These T cell receptor beta chains were read from a single sample in a study of shared clonotypes between healthy human individuals. TCRdb's copy holds only in-frame clones and misses some; the assay was immunoSEQ multiplex PCR. The sample carries 750,000 to 1,000,000 clones, 80% to 95% recorded once. Input material: naive CD8+ T cells sorted from blood. The receptors were gathered from a man aged 25-45 years in good health. The CDR3 runs from the conserved cysteine through the conserved F or W. D genes are given only for firm matches. Part of the rows lack a size; the others show once, few, many or a class for expanded clones.

D gene: TRBD1
J gene: TRBJ2-7
V gene: TRBV5-1
clone size: .
CDR3 DNA: TGCGCCAGCAGCTATCGACAGGGGGACTACGAGCAGTACTTC
CDR3 protein: CASSYRQGDYEQYF

D gene: TRBD1
J gene: TRBJ2-2
V gene: TRBV7-9
clone size: .
CDR3 DNA: TGTGCCAGCAGCCGTCGGACAGGCACACCGGAGCTGTTTTTT
CDR3 protein: CASSRRTGTPELFF

D gene: .
J gene: TRBJ2-2
V gene: TRBV29-1
clone size: .
CDR3 DNA: TGCAGCGTTGTCAGAGGGGGGGAGCTGTTTTTT
CDR3 protein: CSVVRGGELFF

D gene: TRBD1
J gene: TRBJ2-2
V gene: TRBV5-4
clone size: .
CDR3 DNA: TGTGCCAGCAGCAAGACAGGGCTTGGCACCGGGGAGCTGTTTTTT
CDR3 protein: CASSKTGLGTGELFF

D gene: .
J gene: TRBJ2-5
V gene: TRBV4-1
clone size: .
CDR3 DNA: TGCGCCAGCAGCCATGAGGAGAGCAGATCCGGGGAGACCCAGTACTTC
CDR3 protein: CASSHEESRSGETQYF

D gene: TRBD1
J gene: TRBJ2-5
V gene: TRBV29-1
clone size: .
CDR3 DNA: TGCAGCGTTGTGGACAGGGAAGAGACCCAGTACTTC
CDR3 protein: CSVVDREETQYF

D gene: .
J gene: TRBJ1-4
V gene: TRBV7-9
clone size: .
CDR3 DNA: TGTGCCAGCAGCTTAGCTGTGAGGGGTGAAAAACTGTTTTTT
CDR3 protein: CASSLAVRGEKLFF

D gene: TRBD2
J gene: TRBJ2-3
V gene: TRBV29-1
clone size: .
CDR3 DNA: TGCAGCGTAGAGGGGACTAGCGGGAGTGTTGATACGCAGTATTTT
CDR3 protein: CSVEGTSGSVDTQYF

D gene: .
J gene: TRBJ2-5
V gene: TRBV25-1
clone size: .
CDR3 DNA: TGTGCCAGCAGTGAATATTCTGGTACCCTTGGGACCCAGTACTTC
CDR3 protein: CASSEYSGTLGTQYF

D gene: .
J gene: TRBJ2-2
V gene: TRBV29-1
clone size: .
CDR3 DNA: TGCAGCGTTGGGGGACAGGGGAGAAGTAGCGGGAGACCCACCGGGGAGCTGTTTTTT
CDR3 protein: CSVGGQGRSSGRPTGELFF

D gene: TRBD1
J gene: TRBJ2-5
V gene: TRBV9
clone size: once
CDR3 DNA: TGTGCCAGCAGCGTAGATGGACAGGGGAGTGAGACCCAGTACTTC
CDR3 protein: CASSVDGQGSETQYF

D gene: .
J gene: TRBJ1-1
V gene: TRBV4-3
clone size: .
CDR3 DNA: TGCGCCAGCAGCCAAGTCGTGACGAGTAACACTGAAGCTTTCTTT
CDR3 protein: CASSQVVTSNTEAFF

D gene: .
J gene: TRBJ1-2
V gene: TRBV13
clone size: .
CDR3 DNA: TGTGCCAGCAGCTCGCAGACAGATAACTATGGCTACACCTTC
CDR3 protein: CASSSQTDNYGYTF

D gene: .
J gene: TRBJ2-1
V gene: TRBV19
clone size: .
CDR3 DNA: TGTGCCAGTAACCCTGGGGCGAATGAGCAGTTCTTC
CDR3 protein: CASNPGANEQFF

D gene: TRBD2
J gene: TRBJ2-7
V gene: TRBV10-3
clone size: .
CDR3 DNA: TGTGCCATCAGTGAGTCAGCGGGAGCAAAGAACTACGAGCAGTACTTC
CDR3 protein: CAISESAGAKNYEQYF

D gene: .
J gene: TRBJ1-2
V gene: TRBV2
clone size: .
CDR3 DNA: TGTGCCAGTCTCGGCCGGGGCTACACCTTC
CDR3 protein: CASLGRGYTF

D gene: TRBD2
J gene: TRBJ2-3
V gene: TRBV7-2
clone size: .
CDR3 DNA: TGTGCCAGCAGCTTAAGGGGACTAGCGGGAGATTACTCAGATACGCAGTATTTT
CDR3 protein: CASSLRGLAGDYSDTQYF

D gene: TRBD1
J gene: TRBJ1-1
V gene: TRBV4-1
clone size: .
CDR3 DNA: TGCGCCAGCAGCCAAAAGGGGACAGGGGTTAATACTGAAGCTTTCTTT
CDR3 protein: CASSQKGTGVNTEAFF

D gene: .
J gene: TRBJ1-3
V gene: TRBV4-1
clone size: once
CDR3 DNA: TGCGCCAGCAGCCAAATCCCTCCCCCGGGTGGAAACACCATATATTTT
CDR3 protein: CASSQIPPPGGNTIYF

D gene: .
J gene: TRBJ2-3
V gene: TRBV5-1
clone size: .
CDR3 DNA: TGCGCCAGCAGCTTCCCTAGGGTTTGGGGCTCGGAGACCCAATCAAGCACAGATACGCAGTATTTT
CDR3 protein: CASSFPRVWGSETQSSTDTQYF

D gene: .
J gene: TRBJ2-5
V gene: TRBV29-1
clone size: few
CDR3 DNA: TGCAGCACCCTAGATAACCAAGAGACCCAGTACTTC
CDR3 protein: CSTLDNQETQYF

D gene: TRBD1
J gene: TRBJ1-1
V gene: TRBV28
clone size: .
CDR3 DNA: TGTGCCAGCAGTTCAATCGGACAGGGTGAAGCTTTCTTT
CDR3 protein: CASSSIGQGEAFF